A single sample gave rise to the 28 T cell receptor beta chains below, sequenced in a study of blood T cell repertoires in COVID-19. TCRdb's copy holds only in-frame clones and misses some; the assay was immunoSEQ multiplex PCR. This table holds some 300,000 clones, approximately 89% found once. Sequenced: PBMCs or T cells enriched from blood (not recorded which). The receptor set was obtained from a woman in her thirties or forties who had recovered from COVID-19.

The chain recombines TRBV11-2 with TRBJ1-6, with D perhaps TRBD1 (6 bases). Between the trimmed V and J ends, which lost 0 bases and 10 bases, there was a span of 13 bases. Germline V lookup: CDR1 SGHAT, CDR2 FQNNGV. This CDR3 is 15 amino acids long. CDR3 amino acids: CASSLDRGAGSPLHF. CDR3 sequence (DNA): TGTGCCAGCAGCTTAGATCGGGGGGCTGGGTCACCCCTCCACTTT.

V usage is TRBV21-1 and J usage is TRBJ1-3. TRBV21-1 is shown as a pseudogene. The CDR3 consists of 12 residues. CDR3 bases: TGTGCCAGCGGGGGACTGAGAAACACCATATATTTT. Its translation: CASGGLRNTIYF.

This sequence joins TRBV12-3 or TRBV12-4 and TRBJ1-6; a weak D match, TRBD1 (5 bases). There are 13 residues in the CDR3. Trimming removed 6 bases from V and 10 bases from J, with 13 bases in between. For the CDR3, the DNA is TGTGCCAGCAGCCGAGCTCAGGGCTCACCCCTCCACTTT. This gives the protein CASSRAQGSPLHF.

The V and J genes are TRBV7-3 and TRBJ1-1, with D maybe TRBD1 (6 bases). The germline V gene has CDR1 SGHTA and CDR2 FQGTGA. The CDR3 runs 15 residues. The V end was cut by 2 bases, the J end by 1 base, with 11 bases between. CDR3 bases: TGTGCCAGCAGCTTACGGGGGGCCCCGAACACTGAAGCTTTCTTT. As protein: CASSLRGAPNTEAFF.

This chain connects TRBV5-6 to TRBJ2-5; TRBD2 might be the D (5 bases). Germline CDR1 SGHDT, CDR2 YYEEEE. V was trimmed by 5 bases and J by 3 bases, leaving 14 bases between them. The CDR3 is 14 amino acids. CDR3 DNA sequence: TGTGCCAGCAGTTTTCCCACCGGGGAAGAGACCCAGTACTTC. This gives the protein CASSFPTGEETQYF.

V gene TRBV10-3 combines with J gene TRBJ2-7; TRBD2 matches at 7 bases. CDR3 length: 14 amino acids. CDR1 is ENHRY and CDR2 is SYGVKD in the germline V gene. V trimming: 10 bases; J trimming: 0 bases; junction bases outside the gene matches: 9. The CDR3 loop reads CATTPSGSSYEQYF. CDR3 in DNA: TGTGCCACCACCCCTAGCGGATCCTCCTACGAGCAGTACTTC.

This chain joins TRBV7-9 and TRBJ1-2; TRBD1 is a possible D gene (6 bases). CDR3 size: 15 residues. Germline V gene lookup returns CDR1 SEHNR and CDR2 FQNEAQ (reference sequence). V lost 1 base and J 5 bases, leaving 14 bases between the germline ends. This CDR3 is CASSLVSRTAYGYTF. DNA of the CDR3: TGTGCCAGCAGCTTAGTATCCCGGACAGCTTATGGCTACACCTTC.

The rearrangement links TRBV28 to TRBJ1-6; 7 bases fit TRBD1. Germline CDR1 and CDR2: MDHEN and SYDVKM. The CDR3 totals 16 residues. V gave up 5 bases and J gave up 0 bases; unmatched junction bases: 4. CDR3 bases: TGTGCCAGCAGTCGGGACAGAAGCTCCTATAATTCACCCCTCCACTTT. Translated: CASSRDRSSYNSPLHF.

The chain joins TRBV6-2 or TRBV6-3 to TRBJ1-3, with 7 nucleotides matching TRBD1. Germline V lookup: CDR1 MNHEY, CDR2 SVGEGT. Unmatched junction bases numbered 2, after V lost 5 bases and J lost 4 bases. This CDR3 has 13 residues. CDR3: CASSRGQGNTIYF. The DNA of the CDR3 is TGTGCCAGCAGTCGGGGACAGGGAAACACCATATATTTT.

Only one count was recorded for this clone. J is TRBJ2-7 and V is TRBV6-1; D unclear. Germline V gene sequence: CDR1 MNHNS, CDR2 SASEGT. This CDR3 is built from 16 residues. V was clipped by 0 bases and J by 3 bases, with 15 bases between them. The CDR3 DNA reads TGTGCCAGCAGTGAAGCGCTTCTTGGCGGATTCTACGAGCAGTACTTC. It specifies CASSEALLGGFYEQYF.

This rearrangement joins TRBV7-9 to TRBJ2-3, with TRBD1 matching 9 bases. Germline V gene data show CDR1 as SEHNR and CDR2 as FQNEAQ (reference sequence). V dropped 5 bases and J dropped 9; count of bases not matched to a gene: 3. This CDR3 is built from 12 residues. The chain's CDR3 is CASSPGQGTQYF. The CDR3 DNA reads TGTGCCAGCAGCCCTGGACAGGGGACGCAGTATTTT. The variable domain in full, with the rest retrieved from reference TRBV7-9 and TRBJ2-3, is DTGVSQNPRHKITKRGQNVTFRCDPISEHNRLYWYRQTLGQGPEFLTYFQNEAQLEKSRLLSDRFSAERPKGSFSTLEIQRTEQGDSAMYLCASSPGQGTQYFGPGTRLTVL.

Here the CDR3 reads CASSSEISHGYTF. The CDR3 region has the DNA TGTGCCAGCAGTTCCGAGATTTCCCATGGCTACACCTTC. This chain joins TRBV7-2 and TRBJ1-2; D is ambiguous. V lost 6 bases to trimming and J lost 6 bases, with 14 bases between them. The germline V gene has CDR1 SGHTA and CDR2 FQGNSA. There are 13 residues in the CDR3.

CDR3 region: CASSHSSGGDNEQFF. The DNA for the CDR3 is TGCGCCAGCAGCCACTCTAGCGGGGGGGACAATGAGCAGTTCTTC. V and J are TRBV4-1 and TRBJ2-1, with 12 bases identical to TRBD2. The V segment lost 3 bases and the J segment 5 bases; nucleotides outside the gene matches: 2. The CDR3 length is 15 residues. The germline V gene encodes CDR1 MGHRA and CDR2 YSYEKL.

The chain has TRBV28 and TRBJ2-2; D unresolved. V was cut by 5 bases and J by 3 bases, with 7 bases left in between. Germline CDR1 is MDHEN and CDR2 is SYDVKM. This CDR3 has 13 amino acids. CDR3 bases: TGTGCCAGCAGTCCGCCGGACACCGGGGAGCTGTTTTTT. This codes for CASSPPDTGELFF.

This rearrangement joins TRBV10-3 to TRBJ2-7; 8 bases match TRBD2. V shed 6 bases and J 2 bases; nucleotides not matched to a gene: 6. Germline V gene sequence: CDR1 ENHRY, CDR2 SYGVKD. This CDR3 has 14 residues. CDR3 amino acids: CAIRDYSGAYEQYF. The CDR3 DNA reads TGTGCCATCAGAGACTATAGCGGGGCCTACGAGCAGTACTTC.

The CDR3 here is CASSPSPMTEAFF. The DNA for the CDR3 is TGTGCCAGCTCACCTAGCCCGATGACTGAAGCTTTCTTT. V gene TRBV18 combines with J gene TRBJ1-1; D uncertain. CDR3 size: 13 residues. The V gene's germline CDR1 is KGHSH and CDR2 LQKENI. The V end lost 3 bases, the J end lost 5 bases, and 10 bases lay between the germline ends.

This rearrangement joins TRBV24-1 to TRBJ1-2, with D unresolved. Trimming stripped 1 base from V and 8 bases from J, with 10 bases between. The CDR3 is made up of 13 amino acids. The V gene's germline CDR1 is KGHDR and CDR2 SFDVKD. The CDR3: CATSDFTNVGYTF. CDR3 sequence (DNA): TGTGCCACCAGTGATTTCACAAATGTGGGCTACACCTTC.

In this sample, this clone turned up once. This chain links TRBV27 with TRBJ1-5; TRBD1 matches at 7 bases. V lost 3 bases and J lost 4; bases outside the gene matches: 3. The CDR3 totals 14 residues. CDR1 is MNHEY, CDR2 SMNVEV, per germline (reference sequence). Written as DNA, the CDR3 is TGTGCCAGCAGTTTGGGCAGGGGGAATCAGCCCCAGCATTTT. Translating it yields CASSLGRGNQPQHF.

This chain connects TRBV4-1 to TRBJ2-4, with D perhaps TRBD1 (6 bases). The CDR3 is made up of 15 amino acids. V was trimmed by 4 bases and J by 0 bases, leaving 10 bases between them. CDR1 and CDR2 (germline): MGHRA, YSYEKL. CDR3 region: CASSLRTEAKNIQYF. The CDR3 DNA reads TGCGCCAGCAGCCTTCGGACAGAAGCCAAAAACATTCAGTACTTC.

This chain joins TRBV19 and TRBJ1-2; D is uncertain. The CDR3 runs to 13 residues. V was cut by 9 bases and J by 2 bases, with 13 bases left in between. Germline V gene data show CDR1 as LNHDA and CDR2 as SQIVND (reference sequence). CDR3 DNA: TGTGCCAGCTGGGCAGCGGGCAACTATGGCTACACCTTC. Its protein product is CASWAAGNYGYTF. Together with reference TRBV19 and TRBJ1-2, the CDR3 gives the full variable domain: DGGITQSPKYLFRKEGQNVTLSCEQNLNHDAMYWYRQDPGQGLRLIYYSQIVNDFQKGDIAEGYSVSREKKESFPLTVTSAQKNPTAFYLCASWAAGNYGYTFGSGTRLTVV.

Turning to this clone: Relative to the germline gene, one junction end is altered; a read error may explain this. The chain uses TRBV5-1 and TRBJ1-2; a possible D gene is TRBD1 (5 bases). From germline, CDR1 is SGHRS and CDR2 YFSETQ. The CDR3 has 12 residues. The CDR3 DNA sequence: TGCACCAGATCAGGGCAGAACTATGGCTACACCTTC. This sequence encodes CTRSGQNYGYTF.

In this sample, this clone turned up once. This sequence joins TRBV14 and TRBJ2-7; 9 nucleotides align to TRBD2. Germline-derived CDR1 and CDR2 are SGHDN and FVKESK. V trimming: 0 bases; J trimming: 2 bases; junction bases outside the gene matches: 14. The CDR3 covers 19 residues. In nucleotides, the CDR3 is TGTGCCAGCAGCCAAGATGGGCCCTTCGGGACTAGCAGGACCTACGAGCAGTACTTC. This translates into CASSQDGPFGTSRTYEQYF.

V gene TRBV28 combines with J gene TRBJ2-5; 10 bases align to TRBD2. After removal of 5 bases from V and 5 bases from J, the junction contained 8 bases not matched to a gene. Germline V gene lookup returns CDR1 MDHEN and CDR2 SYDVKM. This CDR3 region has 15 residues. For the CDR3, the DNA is TGTGCCAGCAGTACCCTAAGCGGGGGGGCGGAGACCCAGTACTTC. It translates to CASSTLSGGAETQYF.

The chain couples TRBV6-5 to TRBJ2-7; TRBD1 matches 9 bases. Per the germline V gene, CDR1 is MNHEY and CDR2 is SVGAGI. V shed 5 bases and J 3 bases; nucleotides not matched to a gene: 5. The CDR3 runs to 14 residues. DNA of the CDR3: TGTGCCAGCAGTACTGACAGGGGGGACTACGAGCAGTACTTC. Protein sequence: CASSTDRGDYEQYF.

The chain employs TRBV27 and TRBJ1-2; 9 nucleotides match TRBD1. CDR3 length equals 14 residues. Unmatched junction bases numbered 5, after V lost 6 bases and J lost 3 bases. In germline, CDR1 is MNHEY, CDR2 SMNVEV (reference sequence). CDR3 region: CASRKQGAHYGYTF. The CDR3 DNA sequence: TGTGCCAGCAGGAAACAGGGGGCTCACTATGGCTACACCTTC.

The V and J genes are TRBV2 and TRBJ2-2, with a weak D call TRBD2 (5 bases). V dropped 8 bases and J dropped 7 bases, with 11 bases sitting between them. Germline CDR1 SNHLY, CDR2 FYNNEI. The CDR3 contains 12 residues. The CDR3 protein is CASQFGGGELFF. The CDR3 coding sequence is TGTGCCAGCCAATTCGGAGGCGGGGAGCTGTTTTTT.

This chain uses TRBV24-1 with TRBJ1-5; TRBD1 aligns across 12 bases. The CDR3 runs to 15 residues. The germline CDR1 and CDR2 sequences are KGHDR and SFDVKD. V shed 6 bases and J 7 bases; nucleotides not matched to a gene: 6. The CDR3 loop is CATSPGQGAGQPQHF. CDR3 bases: TGTGCCACCAGTCCGGGACAGGGGGCCGGCCAGCCCCAGCATTTT.

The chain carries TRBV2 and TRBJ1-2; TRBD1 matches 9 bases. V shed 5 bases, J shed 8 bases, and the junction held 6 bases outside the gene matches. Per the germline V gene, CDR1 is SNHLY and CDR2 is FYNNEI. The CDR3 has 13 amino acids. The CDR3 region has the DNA TGTGCCAGCAGTCCACAGGGGGCAAGCGGCTACACCTTC. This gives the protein CASSPQGASGYTF.